These 22 T cell receptor beta chains share one sample of origin, sequenced in a study of Ad26.COV2.S vaccination and SARS-CoV-2 variants. Some clones are missing from TCRdb's copy, which holds only in-frame ones; the method was immunoSEQ multiplex PCR. Found here are some 410,000 clones, approximately 92% of them singletons; the top ten hold more than 1.5%. Treatment described: about 20 received Ad26.COV2.S at low or high dose, single or two shots; 5 received placebo; per-sample allocation not given. The study sampled participants on day 63 after the first vaccine or placebo injection. The sample consisted of peripheral blood, taken in a trial of Ad26.COV2.S vaccine versus placebo. These receptors all come from a person between 18 and 65 years old who received the Ad26.COV2.S COVID-19 vaccine or a placebo.

The V call is TRBV5-1, the J call TRBJ2-5; the match to TRBD2 covers 9 bases. The CDR3 has 16 residues. Germline V gene lookup returns CDR1 SGHRS and CDR2 YFSETQ. With 1 base clipped from V and 1 base from J, the junction kept 5 bases outside the gene matches. The CDR3 is CASSLSGGGVQETQYF. The CDR3 nucleotides read TGCGCCAGCAGCTTGTCTGGCGGGGGGGTCCAAGAGACCCAGTACTTC.

V usage is TRBV19 and J usage is TRBJ2-2; 8 nucleotides match TRBD1. CDR3 size: 16 residues. With 3 bases clipped from V and 1 base from J, the junction kept 4 bases outside the gene matches. The V gene's germline CDR1 is LNHDA and CDR2 SQIVND (reference sequence). CDR3 protein: CASSMDRALNTGELFF. The CDR3 bases are TGTGCCAGTAGTATGGACAGGGCCCTGAACACCGGGGAGCTGTTTTTT.

The CDR3 is CASSLVQGSSYEQYF. DNA for the CDR3: TGTGCCAGCAGCTTGGTTCAGGGTTCCTCCTACGAGCAGTACTTC. V usage is TRBV5-4 and J usage is TRBJ2-7; D perhaps matches TRBD1 (5 bases). Trimming removed 0 bases from V and 0 bases from J, with 10 bases in between. In germline, CDR1 is SGHNT, CDR2 YYREEE (reference sequence). This CDR3 is 15 amino acids long. The full variable domain, its missing parts supplied by reference TRBV5-4 and TRBJ2-7, is ETGVTQSPTHLIKTRGQQVTLRCSSQSGHNTVSWYQQALGQGPQFIFQYYREEENGRGNFPPRFSGLQFPNYSSELNVNALELDDSALYLCASSLVQGSSYEQYFGPGTRLTVT.

This chain uses TRBV3-1 (or the pseudogene TRBV3-2) with TRBJ1-1, with TRBD1 identical over 8 bases. V lost 0 bases, J lost 4 bases, and 7 bases stayed unmatched. The CDR3 runs 16 residues. Germline CDR1 is LGHDT and CDR2 is YNNKEL (reference sequence). This CDR3 is CASSQERTGWSTEAFF. The DNA of the CDR3 is TGTGCCAGCAGCCAAGAAAGGACAGGGTGGTCCACTGAAGCTTTCTTT.

V gene TRBV5-1 combines with J gene TRBJ2-1, with TRBD2 as a possible D gene (5 bases). The CDR3 contains 14 residues. Looked up from germline, CDR1 is SGHRS and CDR2 is YFSETQ. Trimming took off 1 base at V and 8 bases at J, with 13 bases between the two ends. The CDR3 coding sequence is TGCGCCAGCAGCTTGAGGCTAGCTCAGTATGAGCAGTTCTTC. Amino acid sequence: CASSLRLAQYEQFF. Full variable domain (missing parts from reference TRBV5-1 and TRBJ2-1): KAGVTQTPRYLIKTRGQQVTLSCSPISGHRSVSWYQQTPGQGLQFLFEYFSETQRNKGNFPGRFSGRQFSNSRSEMNVSTLELGDSALYLCASSLRLAQYEQFFGPGTRLTVL.

The V call is TRBV28, the J call TRBJ2-7; D is tentatively TRBD1 or TRBD2 (5 bases each). The CDR3 contains 17 residues. Trimming shortened V by 2 bases and J by 1 base, and 18 bases separated the two germline ends. The germline V gene has CDR1 MDHEN and CDR2 SYDVKM. CDR3 coding DNA: TGTGCCAGCAGTTTAAATTCGGGGCTCCCCGGGTCCTACGAGCAGTACTTC. Residues: CASSLNSGLPGSYEQYF.

This chain connects TRBV2 to TRBJ2-5; no firm D call. Germline V gives CDR1 SNHLY, CDR2 FYNNEI. CDR3 length equals 13 residues. Trimming removed 7 bases at V and 4 bases at J, with 13 bases between. The CDR3 sequence: CASKRLRTETQYF. The CDR3 DNA sequence: TGTGCCAGCAAACGATTAAGAACAGAGACCCAGTACTTC.

This sequence joins TRBV24-1 and TRBJ2-7, with 10 nucleotides matching TRBD1. Losses at the gene ends were 5 bases for V and 2 bases for J; bases not matched to a gene: 17. Germline CDR1 reads KGHDR; CDR2 reads SFDVKD. The CDR3 length is 19 residues. The CDR3 nucleotides are TGTGCCACCAGTGTGAAAGGGACAGGGGCGCCTTGGGGAGCCTACGAGCAGTACTTC. Protein: CATSVKGTGAPWGAYEQYF.

This clone was seen more than once but under ten times. This chain links TRBV11-2 with TRBJ2-5; perhaps TRBD2 as D (6 bases). V lost 1 base and J 5 bases, leaving 17 bases between the germline ends. The CDR3 extends over 16 amino acids. Per the germline V gene, CDR1 is SGHAT and CDR2 is FQNNGV. The CDR3 DNA is TGTGCCAGCAGCTTAGGAGCGGGTCGTATCGTGGAGACCCAGTACTTC. It specifies CASSLGAGRIVETQYF.

The gene calls are TRBV6-2 or TRBV6-3 and TRBJ2-1; the D is unclear. The V and J ends lost 2 bases and 6 bases respectively, with 5 bases between them. In germline, CDR1 is MNHEY, CDR2 SVGEGT. The CDR3 is made up of 12 amino acids. CDR3: CASSYPTNEQFF. In DNA form, the CDR3 reads TGTGCCAGCAGTTACCCTACCAATGAGCAGTTCTTC.

This chain's CDR3 is CASSQGTGNNYGYTF. Here the CDR3 DNA reads TGCGCCAGCAGCCAAGGGACAGGGAATAACTATGGCTACACCTTC. The rearrangement uses TRBV4-3 and TRBJ1-2; TRBD1 agrees at 8 bases. The CDR3 extends over 15 amino acids. Germline V gives CDR1 LGHNA, CDR2 YSLEER. With 1 base clipped from V and 1 base from J, the junction kept 2 bases outside the gene matches.

V gene TRBV2 combines with J gene TRBJ2-3; 11 nucleotides agree with TRBD2. This CDR3 contains 17 residues. The J segment lost 7 bases and the V segment lost 8 bases, leaving 17 bases of the junction unmatched. Per germline, CDR1 SNHLY and CDR2 FYNNEI. The CDR3 DNA reads TGTGCCAGCCGTCCCCCCCTAGCGGGGGGTCGGCGGAATACGCAGTATTTT. As protein: CASRPPLAGGRRNTQYF.

This clone occurred a few times. V usage is TRBV7-9 and J usage is TRBJ1-2, with a tentative D call TRBD1 (5 bases). Germline V gives CDR1 SEHNR, CDR2 FQNEAQ (reference sequence). The germline V and J ends were trimmed by 8 bases and 6 bases, with 7 bases remaining between them. This CDR3 spans 10 amino acids. The chain's CDR3 is CASGTHGYTF. CDR3 DNA: TGTGCCAGCGGGACCCATGGCTACACCTTC.

The chain carries TRBV30 and TRBJ1-1; D gene uncertain. The CDR3 extends over 14 amino acids. Deletions cut 4 bases from V and 0 bases from J, with 12 bases between. Germline CDR1 and CDR2: GTSNPN and SVGIG (reference sequence). DNA for the CDR3: TGTGCCTGGACCTTCGGGCCGCTGAACACTGAAGCTTTCTTT. Residues: CAWTFGPLNTEAFF.

This sequence joins TRBV15 and TRBJ2-3; D may correspond to TRBD1 or TRBD2 (5 bases each). The CDR3 consists of 14 residues. Per the germline V gene, CDR1 is LNHNV and CDR2 is YYDKDF (reference sequence). Trimming shortened V by 3 bases and J by 3 bases, and 10 bases separated the two germline ends. Here the CDR3 DNA reads TGTGCCACCAGCAGGGGGGTTGGAACAGATACGCAGTATTTT. This encodes CATSRGVGTDTQYF.

This chain joins TRBV6-5 and TRBJ1-2; 7 bases match TRBD1. Germline assignment: CDR1 MNHEY and CDR2 SVGAGI. This CDR3 spans 15 amino acids. The trim removed 2 bases at V and 3 bases at J, leaving 6 bases unmatched. CDR3 in amino acids: CASSYDRVTHYGYTF. The CDR3, as DNA: TGTGCCAGCAGTTACGACAGGGTAACCCACTATGGCTACACCTTC.

J is TRBJ1-2 and V is TRBV27; TRBD1 matches 10 bases. The CDR3 contains 13 residues. The J segment lost 6 bases and the V segment lost 2 bases, leaving 0 bases of the junction unmatched. From germline, CDR1 is MNHEY and CDR2 SMNVEV (reference sequence). CDR3 loop: CASSLGTGDGYTF. The CDR3 nucleotides read TGTGCCAGCAGTTTAGGGACAGGGGATGGCTACACCTTC.

The CDR3 reads CATSEAGLQPQHF. The CDR3 nucleotides are TGTGCCACCAGCGAGGCAGGGTTACAGCCCCAGCATTTT. The gene calls are TRBV24-1 and TRBJ1-5; tentatively, D is TRBD1 (5 bases). This CDR3 contains 13 residues. Germline assignment: CDR1 KGHDR and CDR2 SFDVKD. V gave up 7 bases and J gave up 7 bases, with 13 bases separating them.

The chain has TRBV7-2 and TRBJ2-5; TRBD1 agrees at 7 bases. This CDR3 spans 15 amino acids. Germline V gives CDR1 SGHTA, CDR2 FQGNSA. Trimming took 2 bases from V and 5 from J; bases not matched to a gene: 8. CDR3 loop: CASSLRGRGWETQYF. The DNA for the CDR3 is TGTGCCAGCAGCTTAAGAGGCAGGGGGTGGGAGACCCAGTACTTC.

J is TRBJ1-2 and V is TRBV6-6; D is undetermined. Germline V gives CDR1 MNHNY, CDR2 SVGAGI (reference sequence). CDR3 length: 15 residues. V was shortened by 0 bases and J by 0 bases, with 8 bases between the two germline ends. CDR3 DNA sequence: TGTGCCAGCAGTTACTCGGGTTTGTCTAACTATGGCTACACCTTC. Translation: CASSYSGLSNYGYTF.

This clone was seen once. The rearrangement uses TRBV28 and TRBJ2-7; 10 nucleotides match TRBD1. The CDR3 is made up of 13 amino acids. The V gene end was trimmed by 10 bases and the J gene end by 3 bases; junction bases not matched to a gene: 6. The germline V gene encodes CDR1 MDHEN and CDR2 SYDVKM. The CDR3 DNA sequence: TGTGCCACCCACGGGACAGGGGACTACGAGCAGTACTTC. This translates into CATHGTGDYEQYF.

The chain uses TRBV7-9 and TRBJ2-7; D is undetermined. The germline V and J ends were trimmed by 2 bases and 6 bases, with 14 bases remaining between them. Germline CDR1 reads SEHNR; CDR2 reads FQNEAQ (reference sequence). This CDR3 contains 14 residues. The CDR3, as DNA: TGTGCCAGCAGCTTACCATACAGCCCATCCGAGCAGTACTTC. Translated, it gives CASSLPYSPSEQYF.